In this sample, the clone carrying this TCR beta chain turned up a few times. Its target is not known. Sample time point: patch test 1, 2 weeks after DPC sensitization. Sample treatment: therapeutic diphenylcyclopropenone sensitization with weekly scalp DPC. Unfractionated whole blood was the source from which total RNA was extracted. The sample originates from a study of human T cells and chemical hapten exposure. TCRdb redid the calling of the RACE reads with MiXCR, one entry per CDR3 protein. The sample records tens of thousands of distinct CDR3 sequences, about 10% being singletons. The CDR3 is 16 amino acids. Trimming removed 7 bases at V and 2 bases at J, with 17 bases between. CDR1 is LNHDA and CDR2 is SQIVND in the germline V gene (reference sequence). Study outcomes and limitations: Patch test score was positively correlated with the counts of TCRs that had expanded at PT1.

The receptor was derived from a woman between 45 and 65 years old with alopecia areata. Some clones in this sample may be carry-over from other donors' samples. The sample consisted of whole blood, taken in connection with sensitization to the hapten diphenylcyclopropenone (DPC). The chain is built from TRBV19 and TRBJ2-2, with D tentatively TRBD1 (5 bases). This chain's CDR3 is CASIPEQGINTGELFF. Here the CDR3 DNA reads TGTGCCAGTATTCCAGAGCAGGGCATTAACACCGGGGAGCTGTTTTTT. Supplemented by reference TRBV19 and TRBJ2-2, the full variable domain reads DGGITQSPKYLFRKEGQNVTLSCEQNLNHDAMYWYRQDPGQGLRLIYYSQIVNDFQKGDIAEGYSVSREKKESFPLTVTSAQKNPTAFYLCASIPEQGINTGELFFGEGSRLTVL.